This T cell receptor (beta chain) is drawn from a study of T cell responses to AZD1222 COVID-19 vaccine. In its sample, this clone was seen once. This CDR3 spans 19 amino acids. V was pared by 4 bases and J by 0 bases, with 12 bases of the junction left unmatched. Germline CDR1 is LGHNT and CDR2 is FRNRAP. Measured with immunoSEQ multiplex PCR; TCRdb has only the in-frame clones, and not every one. The sample holds about 99,000 clones, about 85% seen once. The genes are TRBV12-5 and TRBJ2-1; 10 nucleotides line up with TRBD2. The sequences come from peripheral blood, collected on day 0 of AZD1222 vaccination. The receptor's source is an adult in good health. CDR3 region: CASGSSGGAALSSYNEQFF. The CDR3 bases are TGTGCTAGTGGTTCTAGCGGGGGTGCCGCGTTAAGCTCCTACAATGAGCAGTTCTTC.